Presented here are 22 T cell receptor beta chains from one specimen sequenced in a study of cytomegalovirus exposure and HLA in healthy donors. Assay: immunoSEQ multiplex PCR; the TCRdb copy retains only in-frame clones and omits some. The sample consists of about 190,000 clones, approximately 88% of them appearing once. The source material was PBMCs. All receptors come from a man aged 18-30 years in good health and CMV-seropositive.

V usage is TRBV4-1 and J usage is TRBJ2-7; maybe TRBD2 (5 bases). This CDR3 is built from 15 residues. Trimming shortened V by 0 bases and J by 0 bases, and 9 bases separated the two germline ends. CDR1 is MGHRA, CDR2 YSYEKL, per germline. The CDR3 here is CASSQDHGVSYEQYF. CDR3 sequence (DNA): TGCGCCAGCAGCCAAGATCACGGGGTCTCCTACGAGCAGTACTTC.

The V call is TRBV5-1, the J call TRBJ2-1; TRBD2 matches 11 bases. V dropped 0 bases and J dropped 6; count of bases not matched to a gene: 5. The CDR3 runs to 16 residues. Germline loops: CDR1 SGHRS, CDR2 YFSETQ. The DNA of the CDR3 is TGCGCCAGCAGCTTGGTGTTAGCGGGAGGGTCCAATGAGCAGTTCTTC. It specifies CASSLVLAGGSNEQFF.

The chain is built from TRBV5-6 and TRBJ2-1, with D maybe TRBD2 (6 bases). Germline-derived CDR1 and CDR2 are SGHDT and YYEEEE. This CDR3 has 17 amino acids. V lost 7 bases to trimming and J lost 0 bases, with 20 bases between them. CDR3 sequence reads: CASWKGRGVGSYNEQFF. The CDR3 nucleotides are TGTGCCAGCTGGAAGGGGCGGGGAGTCGGCTCCTACAATGAGCAGTTCTTC. Full variable domain (rest looked up from reference TRBV5-6 and TRBJ2-1): DAGVTQSPTHLIKTRGQQVTLRCSPKSGHDTVSWYQQALGQGPQFIFQYYEEEERQRGNFPDRFSGHQFPNYSSELNVNALLLGDSALYLCASWKGRGVGSYNEQFFGPGTRLTVL.

This chain joins TRBV27 and TRBJ2-3; TRBD1 might be the D (7 bases). CDR3 length equals 16 residues. CDR1 is MNHEY and CDR2 is SMNVEV in the germline V gene (reference sequence). The ends were cut back, 3 bases at V and 2 bases at J, with 15 bases in the middle. The CDR3 DNA sequence: TGTGCCAGCAGTTTCTTAAGACAGGGACTCACAGATACGCAGTATTTT. Translating it yields CASSFLRQGLTDTQYF.

This rearrangement joins TRBV2 to TRBJ2-1; 15 nucleotides match TRBD2. CDR3 length equals 14 residues. The germline gives CDR1 SNHLY, CDR2 FYNNEI. J gave up 8 bases and V 10 bases, and 6 bases lay outside the gene matches. The CDR3 reads CATRRTSGGDEQFF. CDR3 coding DNA: TGTGCCACCCGGCGGACTAGCGGGGGGGATGAGCAGTTCTTC.

This chain connects TRBV10-3 to TRBJ2-2, with 8 bases identical to TRBD2. The CDR3 covers 13 residues. The V and J ends lost 3 bases and 11 bases, in that order; junction bases with no gene match: 5. CDR1 ENHRY and CDR2 SYGVKD come from the germline V gene. The CDR3 nucleotides read TGTGCCATCAGTGATGGACTAGCACGAGAGCTGTTTTTT. Translation: CAISDGLARELFF.

This chain connects TRBV28 to TRBJ1-2, with D tentatively TRBD1 (6 bases). The CDR3 length is 15 residues. V gave up 6 bases and J gave up 5 bases, with 19 bases separating them. Germline CDR1 MDHEN, CDR2 SYDVKM. This CDR3 reads CASRGGGGGAYGYTF. The CDR3 DNA sequence: TGTGCCAGCAGGGGAGGGGGGGGCGGCGCGTATGGCTACACCTTC.

This clone was detected only a few times. The chain combines TRBV19 with TRBJ2-7; 10 nucleotides line up with TRBD1. The CDR3 length is 10 residues. V was clipped by 8 bases and J by 10 bases; unmatched bases: 2. The germline V gene has CDR1 LNHDA and CDR2 SQIVND (reference sequence). The CDR3 region is CASGTGVQYF. DNA for the CDR3: TGTGCCAGTGGGACAGGGGTTCAGTACTTC.

The V and J genes are TRBV13 and TRBJ2-7, with 8 bases that match TRBD1. The V segment lost 5 bases and the J segment 0 bases; nucleotides outside the gene matches: 6. The CDR3 length is 15 residues. Germline CDR1 and CDR2: PRHDT and FYEKMQ (reference sequence). The CDR3: CASSLGTGSSYEQYF. DNA for the CDR3: TGTGCCAGCAGCCTCGGGACAGGAAGCTCCTACGAGCAGTACTTC.

The chain couples TRBV28 to TRBJ2-5, with 9 bases matching TRBD2. The CDR3 is made up of 13 amino acids. V lost 10 bases to trimming and J lost 5 bases; unmatched junction nucleotides: 8. Germline V gene data show CDR1 as MDHEN and CDR2 as SYDVKM. CDR3 amino acids: CATISGSRETQYF. Written as DNA, the CDR3 is TGTGCCACCATTAGCGGGAGTCGGGAGACCCAGTACTTC.

This clone was counted between two and nine times. This chain joins TRBV7-9 and TRBJ2-2, with TRBD2 identical over 7 bases. Germline CDR1 SEHNR, CDR2 FQNEAQ (reference sequence). The ends lost 2 bases at V and 3 bases at J; junction bases unmatched: 3. This CDR3 is built from 15 residues. CDR3 loop: CASSLTSDYTGELFF. CDR3 DNA: TGTGCCAGCAGCTTAACTAGCGATTACACCGGGGAGCTGTTTTTT.

The CDR3 here is CASSLGVGEQYF. The CDR3, as DNA: TGCGCCAGCAGCTTGGGGGTCGGGGAGCAGTACTTC. The gene calls are TRBV5-1 and TRBJ2-7; the D is unclear. V lost 0 bases and J 7 bases, leaving 8 bases between the germline ends. The CDR3 is made up of 12 amino acids. Germline assignment: CDR1 SGHRS and CDR2 YFSETQ. Drawing the rest from reference TRBV5-1 and TRBJ2-7, the complete variable domain is KAGVTQTPRYLIKTRGQQVTLSCSPISGHRSVSWYQQTPGQGLQFLFEYFSETQRNKGNFPGRFSGRQFSNSRSEMNVSTLELGDSALYLCASSLGVGEQYFGPGTRLTVT.

This chain connects TRBV27 to TRBJ2-5; possibly TRBD2 for D (6 bases). The germline gives CDR1 MNHEY, CDR2 SMNVEV (reference sequence). Trimming took 5 bases from V and 2 from J, leaving 15 bases between them. The CDR3 extends over 15 amino acids. The CDR3 loop reads CASSTRGTFQETQYF. In DNA form, the CDR3 reads TGTGCCAGCAGTACCCGGGGGACTTTTCAAGAGACCCAGTACTTC.

The V call is TRBV27, the J call TRBJ1-1; TRBD1 aligns across 8 bases. V gave up 2 bases and J gave up 4 bases; unmatched junction bases: 6. CDR1 is MNHEY, CDR2 SMNVEV, per germline (reference sequence). The CDR3 totals 15 residues. The CDR3 DNA reads TGTGCCAGCAGTTTAGACGGACAGGGTCCCACTGAAGCTTTCTTT. Its protein is CASSLDGQGPTEAFF.

The genes are TRBV7-2 and TRBJ2-2; 8 bases agree with TRBD1. The CDR3 is 17 amino acids. Germline-derived CDR1 and CDR2 are SGHTA and FQGNSA. V shed 5 bases, J shed 4 bases, and the junction held 12 bases outside the gene matches. For the CDR3, the DNA is TGTGCCAGCAGCCCGTCGAGCGAGCAGGGGGCCACCGGGGAGCTGTTTTTT. Translated, it gives CASSPSSEQGATGELFF.

The chain carries TRBV25-1 and TRBJ2-2; 7 nucleotides match TRBD2. With V trimmed by 4 bases and J by 5 bases, 10 bases remained unmatched. The CDR3 is made up of 16 amino acids. From germline, CDR1 is MGHDK and CDR2 SYGVNS. CDR3 residues: CASSGLSWGLTGELFF. The CDR3 nucleotides are TGTGCCAGCAGTGGTCTATCGTGGGGACTAACCGGGGAGCTGTTTTTT. The full variable domain, its missing parts supplied by reference TRBV25-1 and TRBJ2-2, is EADIYQTPRYLVIGTGKKITLECSQTMGHDKMYWYQQDPGMELHLIHYSYGVNSTEKGDLSSESTVSRIRTEHFPLTLESARPSHTSQYLCASSGLSWGLTGELFFGEGSRLTVL.

This clone was picked up one time. At one end the junction does not follow the germline gene, possibly because of a read error. The chain has TRBV6-4 and TRBJ2-7; 9 bases agree with TRBD1. Looked up from germline, CDR1 is MRHNA and CDR2 is SNTAGT. The length of the CDR3 is 12 residues. The CDR3 is CASSGVPGQGNF. The CDR3 nucleotides are TGTGCCAGCAGTGGGGTACCGGGACAGGGTAACTTC.

This clone was counted between two and nine times. The chain has TRBV28 and TRBJ2-7; 8 positions match TRBD2. The length of the CDR3 is 15 residues. The J segment lost 2 bases and the V segment lost 10 bases, leaving 13 bases of the junction unmatched. The germline V gene encodes CDR1 MDHEN and CDR2 SYDVKM. CDR3 protein: CATRLGAGAPYEQYF. The DNA for the CDR3 is TGTGCCACCAGACTAGGAGCGGGAGCTCCCTACGAGCAGTACTTC.

This chain links TRBV11-3 with TRBJ2-7; possible D gene TRBD2, 5 bases. Germline-derived CDR1 and CDR2 are SGHNT and YENEEA. This CDR3 is built from 14 residues. With 1 base removed from V and 3 bases from J, the gap between germline ends came to 10 bases. DNA of the CDR3: TGTGCCAGCAGCTTAGGGGCGGGTGGCTACGAGCAGTACTTC. Amino acid sequence: CASSLGAGGYEQYF.

The rearrangement uses TRBV4-2 and TRBJ2-7, with 11 nucleotides matching TRBD2. CDR3 length: 16 amino acids. With V trimmed by 1 base and J by 2 bases, 4 bases remained unmatched. Germline assignment: CDR1 LGHNA and CDR2 YNFKEQ. CDR3 amino acids: CASSQGPGLAAYEQYF. The CDR3 bases are TGTGCCAGCAGCCAAGGCCCGGGACTAGCGGCCTACGAGCAGTACTTC.

The chain uses TRBV20-1 and TRBJ1-5; no clear D gene. V gave up 3 bases and J gave up 6 bases, with 6 bases separating them. The CDR3 runs 11 residues. CDR1 is DFQATT and CDR2 is SNEGSKA in the germline V gene (reference sequence). In DNA form, the CDR3 reads TGCAGTGCTAGGGCGGGTCAGCCCCAGCATTTT. Its translation: CSARAGQPQHF.

The V and J genes are TRBV7-9 and TRBJ2-7, with D hard to call. With 6 bases removed from V and 5 bases from J, the gap between germline ends came to 11 bases. The CDR3 has 12 amino acids. The V gene's germline CDR1 is SEHNR and CDR2 FQNEAQ (reference sequence). CDR3 coding DNA: TGTGCCAGCAGTCCCGCTTCGGACGAGCAGTACTTC. Translating it yields CASSPASDEQYF.